The entry below gives a single TCR beta chain sequence along with its context. Here immunoSEQ multiplex PCR was the method, and the copy in TCRdb shows in-frame clones only, minus some. The table records roughly 180,000 clones, roughly 80% of them present only once. This sample was taken from a study of blood T cell repertoires in COVID-19. At the level of the study: T cells, B-cell-depleted T cells, or PBMCs supplied cDNA or gDNA.

V lost 3 bases and J 5 bases, leaving 13 bases between the germline ends. This CDR3 has 15 amino acids. CDR1 is LNHDA, CDR2 SQIVND, per germline (reference sequence). The age range of participants was about 18 to 100 years, with residence in more than 20 US areas. Cohort assignment relied on participant-reported clinical history. The J gene is TRBJ1-4, the V gene TRBV19; tentative D call: TRBD1 (6 bases). The clonotype originates from a man aged 55 to 69 who had been exposed to COVID-19. The sample taken for sequencing was PBMCs or T cells enriched from blood (not recorded which). The CDR3 region is CASSMWETGNEKLFF. For the CDR3, the DNA is TGTGCCAGTAGTATGTGGGAGACAGGCAATGAAAAACTGTTTTTT.